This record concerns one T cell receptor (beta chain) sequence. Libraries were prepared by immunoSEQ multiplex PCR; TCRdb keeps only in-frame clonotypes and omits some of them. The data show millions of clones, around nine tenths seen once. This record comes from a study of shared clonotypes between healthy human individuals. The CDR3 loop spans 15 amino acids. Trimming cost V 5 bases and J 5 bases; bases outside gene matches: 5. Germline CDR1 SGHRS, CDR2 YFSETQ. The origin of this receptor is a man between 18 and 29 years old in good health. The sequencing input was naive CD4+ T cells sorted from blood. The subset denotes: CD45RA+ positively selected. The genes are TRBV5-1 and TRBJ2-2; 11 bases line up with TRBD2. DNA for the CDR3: TGCGCCAGCAGGGAGACTAGCGGGGTAACCGGGGAGCTGTTTTTT. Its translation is CASRETSGVTGELFF.